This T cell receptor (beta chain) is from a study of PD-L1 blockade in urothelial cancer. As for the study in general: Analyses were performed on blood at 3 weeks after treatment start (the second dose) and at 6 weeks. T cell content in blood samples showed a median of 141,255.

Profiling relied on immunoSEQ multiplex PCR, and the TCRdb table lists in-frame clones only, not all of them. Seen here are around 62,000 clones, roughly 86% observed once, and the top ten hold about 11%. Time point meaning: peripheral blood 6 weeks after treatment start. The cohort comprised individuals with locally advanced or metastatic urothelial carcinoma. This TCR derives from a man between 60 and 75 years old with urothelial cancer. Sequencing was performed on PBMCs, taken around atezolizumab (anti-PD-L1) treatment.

CDR3 sequence reads: CASSPVNTEAFF. CDR3 nucleotides: TGTGCCAGCAGTCCGGTGAACACTGAAGCTTTCTTT. The chain is built from TRBV5-8 and TRBJ1-1; D gene unclear. Germline V gene data show CDR1 as SGHTS and CDR2 as YDEGEE. The CDR3 is 12 residues long. Trimming left V 5 bases short and J 0 bases short, with 5 bases between.